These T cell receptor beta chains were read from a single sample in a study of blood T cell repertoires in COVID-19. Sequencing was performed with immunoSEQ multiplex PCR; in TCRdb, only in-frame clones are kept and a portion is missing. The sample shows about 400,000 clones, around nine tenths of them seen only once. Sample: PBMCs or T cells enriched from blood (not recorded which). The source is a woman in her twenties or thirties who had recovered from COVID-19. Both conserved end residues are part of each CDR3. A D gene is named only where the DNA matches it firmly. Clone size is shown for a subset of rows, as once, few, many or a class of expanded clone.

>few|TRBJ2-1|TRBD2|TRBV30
CAWSPWGTSKEQFF
TGTGCCTGGAGTCCCTGGGGGACTAGCAAGGAGCAGTTCTTC
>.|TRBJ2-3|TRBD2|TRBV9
CASSVTGTSGRGSTDTQYF
TGTGCCAGCAGCGTAACTGGGACTAGCGGGAGAGGTAGCACAGATACGCAGTATTTT
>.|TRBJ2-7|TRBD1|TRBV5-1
CASSFPPGQGGNEQYF
TGCGCCAGCAGCTTTCCCCCGGGACAGGGGGGAAATGAGCAGTACTTC
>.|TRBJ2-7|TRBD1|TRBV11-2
CASSGRDRLYEQYF
TGTGCCAGCAGCGGACGGGACAGACTCTACGAGCAGTACTTC
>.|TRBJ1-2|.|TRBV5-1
CASSLADYGYTF
TGCGCCAGCAGCTTGGCAGACTATGGCTACACCTTC
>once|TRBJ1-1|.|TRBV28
CASSFNRGRNTEAFF
TGTGCCAGCAGTTTCAATAGGGGTCGGAACACTGAAGCTTTCTTT
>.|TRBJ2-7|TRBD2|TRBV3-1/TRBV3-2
CASSQGYSGNYEQYF
TGTGCCAGCAGCCAAGGGTATAGCGGGAACTACGAGCAGTACTTC
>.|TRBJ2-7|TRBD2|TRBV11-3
CASSPGLASYEQYF
TGTGCCAGCAGCCCCGGACTAGCGTCCTACGAGCAGTACTTC
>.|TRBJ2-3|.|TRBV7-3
CASSFLPGSTDTQYF
TGTGCCAGCAGCTTTCTCCCCGGGAGCACAGATACGCAGTATTTT
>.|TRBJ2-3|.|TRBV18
CASSQTEGLTTDTQYF
TGTGCCAGCTCACAAACGGAGGGCTTGACGACAGATACGCAGTATTTT
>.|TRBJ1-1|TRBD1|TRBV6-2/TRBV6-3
CASSGYRGLNTEAFF
TGTGCCAGCAGTGGCTACAGGGGGTTGAACACTGAAGCTTTCTTT
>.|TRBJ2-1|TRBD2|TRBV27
CASSGTSGGSSYNEQFF
TGTGCCAGCAGTGGGACTAGCGGGGGTAGCTCCTACAATGAGCAGTTCTTC
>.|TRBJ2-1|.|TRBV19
CASSPRGGAYNEQFF
TGTGCCAGTTCCCCTCGGGGCGGGGCCTACAATGAGCAGTTCTTC
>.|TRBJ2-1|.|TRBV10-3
CAISVRIISNEQFF
TGTGCCATCAGTGTGCGGATTATCTCCAATGAGCAGTTCTTC
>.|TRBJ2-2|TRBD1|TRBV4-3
CASSRYRGGTGELFF
TGCGCCAGCAGCCGCTACAGGGGTGGAACCGGGGAGCTGTTTTTT
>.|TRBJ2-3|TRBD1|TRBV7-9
CASSVGTGGDTQYF
TGTGCCAGCAGCGTAGGGACAGGGGGAGATACGCAGTATTTT
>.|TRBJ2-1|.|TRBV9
CASSASEWAVNEQFF
TGTGCCAGCAGCGCCTCCGAATGGGCCGTGAATGAGCAGTTCTTC
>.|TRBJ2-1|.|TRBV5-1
CASSSTRNNEQFF
TGCGCCAGCAGCTCGACTAGAAACAATGAGCAGTTCTTC
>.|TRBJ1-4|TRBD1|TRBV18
CASSLFGTGNEKLFF
TGTGCCAGCTCACTTTTCGGGACAGGGAATGAAAAACTGTTTTTT
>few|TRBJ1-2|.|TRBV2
CASRDTGFGVYGYTF
TGTGCCAGCAGGGATACTGGTTTCGGAGTATATGGCTACACCTTC
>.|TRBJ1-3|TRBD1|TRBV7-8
CASSSTWTGGSTIYF
TGTGCCAGCAGCTCGACGTGGACAGGGGGAAGCACCATATATTTT
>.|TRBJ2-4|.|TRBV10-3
CAIPEDGSAKNIQYF
TGTGCCATTCCTGAGGATGGGTCAGCCAAAAACATTCAGTACTTC
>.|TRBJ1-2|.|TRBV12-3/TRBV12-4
CASSPAGWYGYTF
TGTGCCAGCAGTCCAGCAGGGTGGTATGGCTACACCTTC
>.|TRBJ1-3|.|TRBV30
CAWAPSGNTIYF
TGTGCCTGGGCCCCGTCTGGAAACACCATATATTTT
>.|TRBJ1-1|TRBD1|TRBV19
CASSAGQGGKAFF
TGTGCCAGTAGTGCCGGACAGGGAGGGAAAGCTTTCTTT
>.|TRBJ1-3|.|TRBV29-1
CSVRTDPSSGNTIYF
TGCAGCGTCCGGACTGACCCGAGCTCTGGAAACACCATATATTTT
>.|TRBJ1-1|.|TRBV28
CASSSAHQTVNTEAFF
TGTGCCAGCAGTTCCGCCCATCAGACAGTGAACACTGAAGCTTTCTTT
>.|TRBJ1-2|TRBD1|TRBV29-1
CSASGQTYGYTF
TGCAGCGCCTCGGGACAGACATATGGCTACACCTTC
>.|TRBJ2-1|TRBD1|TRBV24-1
CATSDTTGTGENEQFF
TGTGCCACCAGTGATACCACAGGGACAGGGGAAAATGAGCAGTTCTTC
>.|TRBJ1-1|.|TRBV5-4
CASSLVGRLNRQFEDTEAFF
TGTGCCAGCAGCCTTGTCGGACGATTGAATCGACAGTTTGAAGACACTGAAGCTTTCTTT
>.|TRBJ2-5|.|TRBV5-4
CASSLTPGPETQYF
TGTGCCAGCAGCTTGACCCCAGGGCCAGAGACCCAGTACTTC
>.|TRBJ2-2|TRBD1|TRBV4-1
CASSQELTGYSTGELFF
TGCGCCAGCAGCCAAGAGTTGACAGGGTATTCGACCGGGGAGCTGTTTTTT
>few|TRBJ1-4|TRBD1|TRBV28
CASTWTGENEKLFF
TGTGCCAGCACCTGGACAGGGGAGAATGAAAAACTGTTTTTT
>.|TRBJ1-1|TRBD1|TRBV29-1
CSVGRQGKSEAFF
TGCAGCGTTGGCCGACAGGGGAAGTCTGAAGCTTTCTTT
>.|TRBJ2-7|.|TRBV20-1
CSANDMYEQYF
TGCAGTGCTAATGACATGTACGAGCAGTACTTC
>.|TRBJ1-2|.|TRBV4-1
CASSQGPTANYGYTF
TGCGCCAGCAGCCAAGGCCCGACAGCTAACTATGGCTACACCTTC